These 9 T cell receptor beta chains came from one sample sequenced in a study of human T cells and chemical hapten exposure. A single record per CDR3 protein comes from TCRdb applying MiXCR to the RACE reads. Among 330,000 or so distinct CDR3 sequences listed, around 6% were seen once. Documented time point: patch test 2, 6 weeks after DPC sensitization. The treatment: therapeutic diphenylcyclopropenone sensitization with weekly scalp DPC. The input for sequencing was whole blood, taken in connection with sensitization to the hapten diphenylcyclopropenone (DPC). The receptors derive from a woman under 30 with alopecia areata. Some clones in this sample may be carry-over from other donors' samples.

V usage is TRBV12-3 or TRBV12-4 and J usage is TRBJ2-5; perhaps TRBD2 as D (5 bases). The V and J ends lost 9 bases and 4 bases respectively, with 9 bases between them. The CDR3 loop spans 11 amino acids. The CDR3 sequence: CARGRRETQYF. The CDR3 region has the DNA TGTGCCAGGGGGAGAAGAGAGACCCAGTACTTC.

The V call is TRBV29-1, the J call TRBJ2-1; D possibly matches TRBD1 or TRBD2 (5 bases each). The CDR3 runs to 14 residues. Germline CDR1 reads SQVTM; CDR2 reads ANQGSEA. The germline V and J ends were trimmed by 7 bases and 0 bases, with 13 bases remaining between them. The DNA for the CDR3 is TGCAGCGCCGAGAGGGGATCCTCCTACAATGAGCAGTTCTTC. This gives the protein CSAERGSSYNEQFF.

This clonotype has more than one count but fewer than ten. Here the CDR3 DNA reads TGTGCCAGCAGTTACCCTCTTGTTGGCAATACGCAGTATTTT. It codes for CASSYPLVGNTQYF. The chain carries TRBV6-2 or TRBV6-3 and TRBJ2-3; D not resolved. The germline V and J ends were trimmed by 2 bases and 7 bases, with 13 bases remaining between them. The germline gives CDR1 MNHEY, CDR2 SVGEGT. The CDR3 has 14 amino acids.

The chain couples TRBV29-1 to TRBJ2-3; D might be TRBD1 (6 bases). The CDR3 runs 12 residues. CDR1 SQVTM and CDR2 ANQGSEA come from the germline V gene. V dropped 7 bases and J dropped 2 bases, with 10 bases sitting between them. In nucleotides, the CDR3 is TGCAGCGCCTACAGGGCCACAGATACGCAGTATTTT. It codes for CSAYRATDTQYF.

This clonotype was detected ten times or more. CDR3: CSVGLGTGINNEQFF. In nucleotides, the CDR3 is TGCAGCGTCGGGCTGGGGACAGGGATTAACAATGAGCAGTTCTTC. This chain uses TRBV29-1 with TRBJ2-1; 9 bases match TRBD1. Germline CDR1 reads SQVTM; CDR2 reads ANQGSEA. Unmatched junction bases numbered 11, after V lost 6 bases and J lost 5 bases. This CDR3 is 15 amino acids long.

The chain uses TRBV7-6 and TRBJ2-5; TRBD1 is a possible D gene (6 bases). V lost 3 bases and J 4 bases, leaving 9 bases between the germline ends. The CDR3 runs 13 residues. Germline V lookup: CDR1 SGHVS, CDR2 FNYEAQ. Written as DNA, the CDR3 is TGTGCCAGCAGCTTGACAGGATTAGAGACCCAGTACTTC. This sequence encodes CASSLTGLETQYF.

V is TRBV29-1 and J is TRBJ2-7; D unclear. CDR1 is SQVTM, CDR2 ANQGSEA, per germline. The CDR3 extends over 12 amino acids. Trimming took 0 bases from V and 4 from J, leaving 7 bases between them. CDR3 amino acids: CSVEDQRYEQYF. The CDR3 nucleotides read TGCAGCGTTGAAGATCAACGATACGAGCAGTACTTC.

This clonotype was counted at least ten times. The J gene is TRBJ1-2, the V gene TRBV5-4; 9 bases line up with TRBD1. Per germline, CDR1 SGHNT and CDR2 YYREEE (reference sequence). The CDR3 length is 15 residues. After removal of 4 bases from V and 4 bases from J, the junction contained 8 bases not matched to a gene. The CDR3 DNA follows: TGTGCCAGCAGCCCAACCGGGACAGGGCTCTATGGCTACACCTTC. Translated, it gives CASSPTGTGLYGYTF. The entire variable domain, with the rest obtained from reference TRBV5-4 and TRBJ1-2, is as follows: ETGVTQSPTHLIKTRGQQVTLRCSSQSGHNTVSWYQQALGQGPQFIFQYYREEENGRGNFPPRFSGLQFPNYSSELNVNALELDDSALYLCASSPTGTGLYGYTFGSGTRLTVV.

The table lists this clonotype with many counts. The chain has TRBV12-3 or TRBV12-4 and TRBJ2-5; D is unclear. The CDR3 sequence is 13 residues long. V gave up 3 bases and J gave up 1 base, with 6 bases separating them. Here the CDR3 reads CASSFSSQETQYF. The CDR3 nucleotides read TGTGCCAGCAGTTTCAGCTCCCAAGAGACCCAGTACTTC.